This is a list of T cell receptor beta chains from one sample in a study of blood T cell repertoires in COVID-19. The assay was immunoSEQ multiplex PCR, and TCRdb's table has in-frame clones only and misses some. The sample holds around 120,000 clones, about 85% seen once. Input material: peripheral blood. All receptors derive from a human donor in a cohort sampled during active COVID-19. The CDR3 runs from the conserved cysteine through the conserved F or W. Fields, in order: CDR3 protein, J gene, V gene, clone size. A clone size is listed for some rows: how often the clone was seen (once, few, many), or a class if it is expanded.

CASGRGHRDGYTF | TRBJ1-2 | TRBV28 | .
CASSQFINEQFF | TRBJ2-1 | TRBV4-1 | .
CASSFSALGYNEQFF | TRBJ2-1 | TRBV5-5 | .
CASSVDGGDYGYTF | TRBJ1-2 | TRBV9 | .
CASSYDRVQYF | TRBJ2-3 | TRBV5-6 | .
CASSQEVGTQYF | TRBJ2-3 | TRBV3-1/TRBV3-2 | .
CASRSGGREQFF | TRBJ2-1 | TRBV19 | .
CATSDPPIAGAITYEQYF | TRBJ2-7 | TRBV24-1 | few
CASSYGGTGIYEQYF | TRBJ2-7 | TRBV5-1 | few
CASSQTSGENYEQYF | TRBJ2-7 | TRBV3-1/TRBV3-2 | .
CASSSGVENIQYF | TRBJ2-4 | TRBV7-2 | .
CAIGEGLNEQFF | TRBJ2-1 | TRBV10-3 | .
CATSGQGPYGYTF | TRBJ1-2 | TRBV15 | few
CASSREVNEQFF | TRBJ2-1 | TRBV7-2 | many
CASSELGGGYEQFF | TRBJ2-1 | TRBV6-4 | .
CASSLAGSPQHF | TRBJ1-5 | TRBV28 | .
CATMGQGFTDTQYF | TRBJ2-3 | TRBV28 | .
CASRQQGRNEKLFF | TRBJ1-4 | TRBV25-1 | few
CASSQAGLRNSPLHF | TRBJ1-6 | TRBV3-1/TRBV3-2 | .
CASSPPSTVNSPLHF | TRBJ1-6 | TRBV18 | once
CASSLDPAGGPKTEQYF | TRBJ2-7 | TRBV7-2 | .
CASSLGTGDYGYTF | TRBJ1-2 | TRBV11-2 | .
CAWSVRGDQPQHF | TRBJ1-5 | TRBV30 | .
CATSRPRGLLGGGDEQFF | TRBJ2-1 | TRBV15 | .
CASSLGHDYPTSYYEQYF | TRBJ2-7 | TRBV11-3 | few
CAISAGGQVNTEAFF | TRBJ1-1 | TRBV10-3 | .
CASSRTGIPDTQYF | TRBJ2-3 | TRBV6-4 | .
CASSYSLGAYEQYF | TRBJ2-7 | TRBV6-6 | few
CASTDRGRVTEAFF | TRBJ1-1 | TRBV28 | .
CASSFIPQDTQYF | TRBJ2-3 | TRBV5-1 | .
CASTDSYEQYF | TRBJ2-7 | TRBV19 | .
CSASWGGLYEQYF | TRBJ2-7 | TRBV20-1 | .
CASSTNKGGDEQYF | TRBJ2-7 | TRBV28 | .
CASSLAVAGGNQPQHF | TRBJ1-5 | TRBV5-6 | .
CASSSRGEETQYF | TRBJ2-5 | TRBV5-4 | .
CASSWRSYTEAFF | TRBJ1-1 | TRBV11-2 | .
CASSNPGTGNTEAFF | TRBJ1-1 | TRBV5-1 | .
CASSPRAAGGEQYF | TRBJ2-7 | TRBV4-1 | .
CASSSPTGGDTEAFF | TRBJ1-1 | TRBV2 | .
CASSLGPDRGYGYTF | TRBJ1-2 | TRBV7-9 | .
CAITGDRLGGYTF | TRBJ1-2 | TRBV10-3 | .
CASRSPGQVDEKLFF | TRBJ1-4 | TRBV27 | .